A selection of T cell receptor beta chains follows, all from one sample in a study of blood T cell repertoires in COVID-19. The table came from immunoSEQ multiplex PCR; TCRdb's copy has only in-frame clones and leaves some out. The table has 300,000 to 500,000 clones, around 87% seen once. The sample comprised PBMCs or T cells enriched from blood (not recorded which). The source of these receptors is a woman aged 30 to 39 with acute COVID-19. The CDR3 runs from the conserved cysteine through the conserved F or W. The order of the fields is CDR3 DNA, CDR3 protein, D gene, J gene, V gene, clone size. The D gene is left open where the match is weak. Some rows mark clone size as missing; the rest say once, few, many or name a class of expanded clone.

cdr3_nt: TGCGCCAGCAGCCTCGACAGAGCTAGCACAGATACGCAGTATTTT; cdr3_aa: CASSLDRASTDTQYF; d_call: NA; j_call: TRBJ2-3; v_call: TRBV5-1; clone_size: NA
cdr3_nt: TGTGCCATACACAACGGGAACCCTAGCACAGATACGCAGTATTTT; cdr3_aa: CAIHNGNPSTDTQYF; d_call: NA; j_call: TRBJ2-3; v_call: TRBV5-4; clone_size: NA
cdr3_nt: TGCGCCACCAAACGGACAGGGGAGCACAATGAGCAGTTCTTC; cdr3_aa: CATKRTGEHNEQFF; d_call: TRBD1; j_call: TRBJ2-1; v_call: TRBV23-1; clone_size: NA
cdr3_nt: TGTGCCAGCAGTGAGAATACCAGGGCAGCGGGTGATGAAGCTTTCTTT; cdr3_aa: CASSENTRAAGDEAFF; d_call: NA; j_call: TRBJ1-1; v_call: TRBV6-1; clone_size: NA
cdr3_nt: TGTGCCAGCAAGGGACAGGACAATCAGCCCCAGCATTTT; cdr3_aa: CASKGQDNQPQHF; d_call: TRBD1; j_call: TRBJ1-5; v_call: TRBV6-6; clone_size: NA
cdr3_nt: TGTGCCAGCTCACGTAACAGGGGCCTCACTGAAGCTTTCTTT; cdr3_aa: CASSRNRGLTEAFF; d_call: TRBD1; j_call: TRBJ1-1; v_call: TRBV18; clone_size: NA
cdr3_nt: TGTGCCAGTAGCTCCGACAGGGTCAGTGAAAAACTGTTTTTT; cdr3_aa: CASSSDRVSEKLFF; d_call: TRBD1; j_call: TRBJ1-4; v_call: TRBV19; clone_size: NA
cdr3_nt: TGCAGTGCTAGTGGACTAGCGGGGACCTACGAGCAGTACTTC; cdr3_aa: CSASGLAGTYEQYF; d_call: TRBD2; j_call: TRBJ2-7; v_call: TRBV20-1; clone_size: NA
cdr3_nt: TGTGCCACCAGTGCCACTCCCGGGACTAGCGGCTACAATGAGCAGTTCTTC; cdr3_aa: CATSATPGTSGYNEQFF; d_call: TRBD2; j_call: TRBJ2-1; v_call: TRBV24-1; clone_size: NA
cdr3_nt: TGTGCCAGCAGTTTATTTTCCGGCGCGGGGGGCCCAGGCGGGAGCTCCTACAATGAGCAGTTCTTC; cdr3_aa: CASSLFSGAGGPGGSSYNEQFF; d_call: TRBD2; j_call: TRBJ2-1; v_call: TRBV28; clone_size: NA
cdr3_nt: TGTGCCAGTAGTCTCCCGGGACAGGGGGCCTACAATGAGCAGTTCTTC; cdr3_aa: CASSLPGQGAYNEQFF; d_call: TRBD1; j_call: TRBJ2-1; v_call: TRBV19; clone_size: NA
cdr3_nt: TGTGCTAGTGGTGTAGGACTAGCCGGGGTCGTGACGGGGCCGTATTTT; cdr3_aa: CASGVGLAGVVTGPYF; d_call: TRBD2; j_call: TRBJ2-3; v_call: TRBV12-5; clone_size: NA
cdr3_nt: TGCAGCGTAGCCCCACAGGGTTACGAGCAGTACTTC; cdr3_aa: CSVAPQGYEQYF; d_call: NA; j_call: TRBJ2-7; v_call: TRBV29-1; clone_size: NA
cdr3_nt: TGTGCCAGCTCACCACCAGGACTAGCGGGGGGCACAGATACGCAGTATTTT; cdr3_aa: CASSPPGLAGGTDTQYF; d_call: TRBD2; j_call: TRBJ2-3; v_call: TRBV18; clone_size: NA
cdr3_nt: TGTGCCAGCAGCTTGGCAGGCGGGGGCACTGAAGCTTTCTTT; cdr3_aa: CASSLAGGGTEAFF; d_call: NA; j_call: TRBJ1-1; v_call: TRBV5-4; clone_size: NA
cdr3_nt: TGTGCCAGCAGCTTATATCCCCTTAGACTGTCCTCTGGGGCCAACGTCCTGACTTTC; cdr3_aa: CASSLYPLRLSSGANVLTF; d_call: NA; j_call: TRBJ2-6; v_call: TRBV7-2; clone_size: once
cdr3_nt: TGTGCCAGCAGGTGGGACAGGGGGATGGATTCACCCCTCCACTTT; cdr3_aa: CASRWDRGMDSPLHF; d_call: TRBD1; j_call: TRBJ1-6; v_call: TRBV7-2; clone_size: NA
cdr3_nt: TGTGCCAGCAGCGACCTAACAGCCTATGGCTACACCTTC; cdr3_aa: CASSDLTAYGYTF; d_call: NA; j_call: TRBJ1-2; v_call: TRBV28; clone_size: NA
cdr3_nt: TGTGCAGGTAGCACAGGGTCTTCGAATGAGCAGTTCTTC; cdr3_aa: CAGSTGSSNEQFF; d_call: NA; j_call: TRBJ2-1; v_call: TRBV25-1; clone_size: NA
cdr3_nt: TGCGCCAGCAGCCCGGGGGGCGGTTCACCCCTCCACTTT; cdr3_aa: CASSPGGGSPLHF; d_call: NA; j_call: TRBJ1-6; v_call: TRBV5-1; clone_size: NA
cdr3_nt: TGTGCCAGCAGCCAAGGAAGGTCAACAGTCCAGACTAATGAAAAACTGTTTTTT; cdr3_aa: CASSQGRSTVQTNEKLFF; d_call: NA; j_call: TRBJ1-4; v_call: TRBV3-1/TRBV3-2; clone_size: once
cdr3_nt: TGTGCCAGCAGGCGGGGTGGAACAGGGGACACTGAAGCTTTCTTT; cdr3_aa: CASRRGGTGDTEAFF; d_call: TRBD1; j_call: TRBJ1-1; v_call: TRBV6-5; clone_size: NA